The 24 T cell receptor beta chains below all came from one sample that was sequenced in a study of CD8 T cells in Susac syndrome. When the RNA was reverse transcribed, random hexamers were used with an input of roughly 0.45 to 1 ug. From the immunoSEQ multiplex PCR reads, TCRdb called clonotypes with MiXCR, one entry per CDR3 protein. Of about 300,000 distinct CDR3 sequences listed, approximately 85% were seen once; the top ten hold 0.21%. Sample: CD8+ T cells from PBMCs. Source of these receptors: a human donor with multiple sclerosis.

This rearrangement joins TRBV20-1 to TRBJ2-5; TRBD1 agrees at 7 bases. Germline CDR1 DFQATT, CDR2 SNEGSKA (reference sequence). V dropped 6 bases and J dropped 0; count of bases not matched to a gene: 13. This CDR3 has 16 residues. CDR3 bases: TGCAGTGCCCCGAGGCCCGACAGGGTCAACCAAGAGACCCAGTACTTC. Encoded protein: CSAPRPDRVNQETQYF.

The chain couples TRBV19 to TRBJ2-1, with D tentatively TRBD2 (6 bases). This CDR3 is built from 17 residues. Germline V gives CDR1 LNHDA, CDR2 SQIVND (reference sequence). V shed 3 bases and J shed 0 bases, with 15 bases lying between them. CDR3 nucleotides: TGTGCCAGTAGTATGGGAAGAGCGGGCCACTCCTACAATGAGCAGTTCTTC. Protein sequence: CASSMGRAGHSYNEQFF.

The V and J genes are TRBV7-8 and TRBJ1-5, with 7 positions matching TRBD1. Germline V gene lookup returns CDR1 SGHVS and CDR2 FQNEAQ. The V segment lost 2 bases and the J segment 3 bases; nucleotides outside the gene matches: 4. The CDR3 is 15 amino acids. The CDR3 DNA follows: TGTGCCAGCAGCTTAATGACAGGGAACAATCAGCCCCAGCATTTT. Its protein is CASSLMTGNNQPQHF. Together with reference TRBV7-8 and TRBJ1-5, the CDR3 gives the full variable domain: GAGVSQSPRYKVAKRGQDVALRCDPISGHVSLFWYQQALGQGPEFLTYFQNEAQLDKSGLPSDRFFAERPEGSVSTLKIQRTQQEDSAVYLCASSLMTGNNQPQHFGDGTRLSIL.

This clonotype was seen once. The CDR3 loop reads CASSFGTGGTKYEQYF. CDR3 DNA sequence: TGTGCCAGCAGTTTCGGGACAGGGGGGACCAAGTACGAGCAGTACTTC. The V call is TRBV6-5, the J call TRBJ2-7; TRBD1 aligns across 11 bases. This CDR3 has 16 residues. The germline CDR1 and CDR2 sequences are MNHEY and SVGAGI. The V gene end was trimmed by 4 bases and the J gene end by 4 bases; junction bases not matched to a gene: 9.

This chain joins TRBV28 and TRBJ1-2, with D uncertain. The germline gives CDR1 MDHEN, CDR2 SYDVKM. CDR3 length: 15 amino acids. V dropped 4 bases and J dropped 4 bases, with 16 bases sitting between them. The CDR3 protein is CASSSPPTEFYGYTF. The CDR3 DNA sequence: TGTGCCAGCAGTTCCCCCCCGACCGAATTCTATGGCTACACCTTC.

The chain carries TRBV11-2 and TRBJ2-1; 15 bases agree with TRBD2. The germline CDR1 and CDR2 sequences are SGHAT and FQNNGV. The CDR3 runs to 16 residues. Trimming cost V 3 bases and J 9 bases; bases outside gene matches: 6. CDR3 region: CASSFGTSGRIAEQFF. As DNA, the CDR3 is TGTGCCAGCAGCTTCGGGACTAGCGGGAGGATAGCTGAGCAGTTCTTC.

The gene calls are TRBV9 and TRBJ2-7; TRBD2 agrees at 8 bases. CDR1 is SGDLS, CDR2 YYNGEE, per germline. The CDR3 extends over 14 amino acids. Germline trimming cut 3 bases from V and 2 bases from J; bases unmatched to any gene: 4. The CDR3 DNA follows: TGTGCCAGCAGCGCACTAGCGGCGACCTACGAGCAGTACTTC. It specifies CASSALAATYEQYF.

V is TRBV27 and J is TRBJ2-1; maybe TRBD2 (6 bases). This CDR3 contains 14 residues. Trimming shortened V by 6 bases and J by 6 bases, and 15 bases separated the two germline ends. In germline, CDR1 is MNHEY, CDR2 SMNVEV (reference sequence). The CDR3, as DNA: TGTGCCAGCAGCGGGGACTGGTCGGGCAATGAGCAGTTCTTC. This encodes CASSGDWSGNEQFF.

This clonotype was counted a single time. CDR3 DNA sequence: TGTGCCAGCAGCGGGACAGGGGAGGGCACTGAAGCTTTCTTT. Residues: CASSGTGEGTEAFF. The chain carries TRBV9 and TRBJ1-1; TRBD1 aligns across 9 bases. The J segment lost 4 bases and the V segment lost 3 bases, leaving 4 bases of the junction unmatched. CDR3 length: 14 amino acids. Germline assignment: CDR1 SGDLS and CDR2 YYNGEE.

J is TRBJ2-7 and V is TRBV5-1, with 10 bases fitting TRBD1. The ends lost 2 bases at V and 0 bases at J; junction bases unmatched: 2. Germline V lookup: CDR1 SGHRS, CDR2 YFSETQ. The CDR3 has 15 amino acids. In DNA, the CDR3 is TGCGCCAGCAGCTTAAGACAGGGGGCCTCCTACGAGCAGTACTTC. Its protein is CASSLRQGASYEQYF. Looking up the rest from reference TRBV5-1 and TRBJ2-7 gives the full variable domain: KAGVTQTPRYLIKTRGQQVTLSCSPISGHRSVSWYQQTPGQGLQFLFEYFSETQRNKGNFPGRFSGRQFSNSRSEMNVSTLELGDSALYLCASSLRQGASYEQYFGPGTRLTVT.

The chain is built from TRBV30 and TRBJ2-7, with D maybe TRBD2 (6 bases). Trimming shortened V by 0 bases and J by 6 bases, and 12 bases separated the two germline ends. This CDR3 is built from 13 residues. The germline gives CDR1 GTSNPN, CDR2 SVGIG (reference sequence). The CDR3 sequence: CAWSVMGGAEQYF. The DNA for the CDR3 is TGTGCCTGGAGTGTCATGGGAGGAGCCGAGCAGTACTTC.

This sequence joins TRBV9 and TRBJ2-7; TRBD1 aligns across 8 bases. Germline values: CDR1 SGDLS, CDR2 YYNGEE. V trimming: 0 bases; J trimming: 6 bases; junction bases outside the gene matches: 5. The length of the CDR3 is 14 residues. CDR3 sequence (DNA): TGTGCCAGCAGCGTAGGAGACAGGGGCCCCGAGCAGTACTTC. Protein product: CASSVGDRGPEQYF.

This clonotype occurred a few times. This chain's CDR3 is CASSLRTASYEQYF. CDR3 in DNA: TGTGCCAGCAGTTTAAGGACAGCCTCCTACGAGCAGTACTTC. The chain uses TRBV27 and TRBJ2-7; possibly TRBD1 for D (6 bases). Germline lookup yields CDR1 MNHEY and CDR2 SMNVEV (reference sequence). Trimming shortened V by 2 bases and J by 0 bases, and 8 bases separated the two germline ends. CDR3 size: 14 residues.

The chain links TRBV20-1 to TRBJ2-3; 8 bases map to TRBD2. Per germline, CDR1 DFQATT and CDR2 SNEGSKA (reference sequence). The CDR3 runs to 17 residues. V was clipped by 7 bases and J by 2 bases; unmatched bases: 17. The CDR3 is CSVISIPGLVYTDTQYF. CDR3 nucleotides: TGCAGTGTCATATCGATTCCGGGACTAGTATACACAGATACGCAGTATTTT.

This sequence joins TRBV28 and TRBJ1-1; D is unclear. This CDR3 is built from 13 residues. V gave up 6 bases and J gave up 6 bases, with 14 bases separating them. Germline V gene sequence: CDR1 MDHEN, CDR2 SYDVKM. The CDR3 protein is CASSPRSTSEAFF. The CDR3 coding sequence is TGTGCCAGCAGCCCCCGGAGCACATCTGAAGCTTTCTTT.

J is TRBJ2-7 and V is TRBV10-3, with a weak D call TRBD2 (5 bases). V lost 5 bases to trimming and J lost 3 bases, with 14 bases between them. Germline CDR1 ENHRY, CDR2 SYGVKD. The CDR3 runs 14 residues. CDR3 sequence reads: CAISSSGASYEQYF. As DNA, the CDR3 is TGTGCCATCAGTTCCAGCGGAGCGAGCTACGAGCAGTACTTC.

This clonotype was picked up a small number of times. The rearrangement links TRBV7-3 to TRBJ1-1; D is uncertain. V lost 5 bases, J lost 0 bases, and 7 bases lay in between. The CDR3 loop spans 13 amino acids. The germline V gene has CDR1 SGHTA and CDR2 FQGTGA. The CDR3 sequence: CASSPDMNTEAFF. As DNA, the CDR3 is TGTGCCAGCAGCCCGGATATGAACACTGAAGCTTTCTTT. Together with reference TRBV7-3 and TRBJ1-1, the CDR3 gives the full variable domain: GAGVSQTPSNKVTEKGKYVELRCDPISGHTALYWYRQSLGQGPEFLIYFQGTGAADDSGLPNDRFFAVRPEGSVSTLKIQRTERGDSAVYLCASSPDMNTEAFFGQGTRLTVV.

The rearrangement joins TRBV5-4 to TRBJ1-4; 7 positions match TRBD1. The CDR3 is 15 residues long. Germline-derived CDR1 and CDR2 are SGHNT and YYREEE (reference sequence). V lost 3 bases, J lost 7 bases, and 9 bases stayed unmatched. Written as DNA, the CDR3 is TGTGCCAGCAGCTCCACAGGGGAGGGGAGTGAAAAACTGTTTTTT. Protein product: CASSSTGEGSEKLFF.

The chain carries TRBV28 and TRBJ2-3, with D tentatively TRBD1 (6 bases). Germline CDR1 MDHEN, CDR2 SYDVKM. Trimming took off 4 bases at V and 5 bases at J, with 25 bases between the two ends. The CDR3 covers 18 residues. In nucleotides, the CDR3 is TGTGCCAGCAGTTCCCATTTAGGACAGTTCGAAGTACAAGATACGCAGTATTTT. Amino acid sequence: CASSSHLGQFEVQDTQYF.

The chain combines TRBV23-1 with TRBJ2-7; D not resolved. TRBV23-1 is identified as an open reading frame with a role that is uncertain. With 10 bases removed from V and 5 bases from J, the gap between germline ends came to 15 bases. CDR3 length: 12 residues. CDR3 in DNA: TGCGCCAAGTCTCCAAGAAACAACGAGCAGTACTTC. As protein: CAKSPRNNEQYF.

The V call is TRBV25-1, the J call TRBJ2-5; 9 bases are shared with TRBD1. CDR3 size: 16 residues. Germline CDR1 is MGHDK and CDR2 is SYGVNS. Trimming took 5 bases from V and 2 from J; bases not matched to a gene: 9. For the CDR3, the DNA is TGTGCCAGCAGTCCCCGAACAGGGGGCGGGCAAGAGACCCAGTACTTC. This translates into CASSPRTGGGQETQYF.

The V gene is TRBV30, the J gene TRBJ2-1; no definite D call. Between the trimmed V and J ends, which lost 3 bases and 0 bases, there was a span of 9 bases. CDR3 length equals 14 residues. CDR1 GTSNPN and CDR2 SVGIG come from the germline V gene (reference sequence). The CDR3 reads CAWRIDSSYNEQFF. CDR3 DNA: TGTGCCTGGAGGATAGATAGCTCCTACAATGAGCAGTTCTTC.

The rearrangement links TRBV7-2 to TRBJ2-2; possible D gene TRBD2, 5 bases. CDR1 SGHTA and CDR2 FQGNSA come from the germline V gene. The CDR3 contains 19 residues. V lost 4 bases and J 1 base, leaving 22 bases between the germline ends. The CDR3 nucleotides read TGTGCCAGCAGCTCCCCCGGAGGCCGGAAAGACCAGAACACCGGGGAGCTGTTTTTT. Protein product: CASSSPGGRKDQNTGELFF.

This chain joins TRBV4-3 and TRBJ1-1; possibly TRBD1 for D (5 bases). Germline V gene data show CDR1 as LGHNA and CDR2 as YSLEER. V lost 4 bases, J lost 4 bases, and 28 bases lay in between. The CDR3 covers 19 residues. The CDR3 is CASSRQPPGPEKRGTEAFF. In DNA, the CDR3 is TGCGCCAGCAGCCGCCAACCCCCGGGCCCAGAAAAAAGGGGCACTGAAGCTTTCTTT.